This T cell receptor (beta chain) is drawn from a study of naive and memory T cell subsets. TCR cDNA received a 3' ligated oligonucleotide that carried a UMI. This clonotype was detected a few times. CDR3 length: 16 residues. Trimming removed 4 bases from V and 5 bases from J, with 22 bases in between. The germline gives CDR1 SGHRS, CDR2 YFSETQ. Four PCR rounds used nested alpha and beta constant region primers plus the SP2 primer. TCRdb analysed the 5' RACE reads with MiXCR anew, one entry per CDR3 protein. The sample yields roughly 56,000 distinct CDR3 sequences, more than 7% seen once. The V call is TRBV5-1, the J call TRBJ2-7; D might be TRBD2 (6 bases). The sequence was obtained from a male donor in good health. The CDR3 coding sequence is TGCGCCAGCAGCCCACTCGGGGACTGGACGAGGAACGAGCAGTACTTC. Protein product: CASSPLGDWTRNEQYF.